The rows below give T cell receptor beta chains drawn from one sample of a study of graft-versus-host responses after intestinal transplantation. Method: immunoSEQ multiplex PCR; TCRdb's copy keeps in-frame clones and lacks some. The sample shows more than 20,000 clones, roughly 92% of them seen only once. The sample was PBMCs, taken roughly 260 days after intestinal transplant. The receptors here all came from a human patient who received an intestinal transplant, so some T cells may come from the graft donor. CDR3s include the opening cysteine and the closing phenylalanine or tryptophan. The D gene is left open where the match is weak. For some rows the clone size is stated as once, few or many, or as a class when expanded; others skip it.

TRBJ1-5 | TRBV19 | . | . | TGTGCCAGTAGTATAGGGGCAGGGCTAGGGGATCAGCCCCAGCATTTT | CASSIGAGLGDQPQHF
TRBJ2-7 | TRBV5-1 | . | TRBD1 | TGCGCCAGCAGCTTGATTTCGGGACAGGGGGCCTGGGAGCAGTACTTC | CASSLISGQGAWEQYF
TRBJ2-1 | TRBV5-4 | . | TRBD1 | TGTGCCAGCAGCTTGCCAGGACAGGGACCCTACAATGAGCAGTTCTTC | CASSLPGQGPYNEQFF
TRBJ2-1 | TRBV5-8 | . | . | TGTGCCAGCAGCTTGCTAGGAATGGGGAATGAGCAGTTCTTC | CASSLLGMGNEQFF
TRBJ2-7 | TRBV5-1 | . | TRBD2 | TGCGCCAGCAGCTTCGGGGGGAGCTACGAGCAGTACTTC | CASSFGGSYEQYF
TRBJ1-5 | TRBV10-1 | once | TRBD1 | TGCGCCAGCAGTGTTGGAGGGGGCAATCAGTCCCAGCATTTT | CASSVGGGNQSQHF
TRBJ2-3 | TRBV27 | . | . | TGTGCCAGCGGGGGGGCCCAATTTGATACGCAGTATTTT | CASGGAQFDTQYF
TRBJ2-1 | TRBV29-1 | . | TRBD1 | TGCAGCGTTCTGGGGCTACAGGGGGCGCTTCTGCATGAGCAGTTCTTC | CSVLGLQGALLHEQFF
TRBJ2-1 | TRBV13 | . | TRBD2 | TGTGCCAGCAGCTTAATTCAGGCGGGAGGGCTACGCAATGAGCAGTTCTTC | CASSLIQAGGLRNEQFF
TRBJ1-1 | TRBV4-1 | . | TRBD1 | TGCGCCAGCAGCCACGCGACAGGGACGGTACGGGGGAACACTGAAGCTTTCTTT | CASSHATGTVRGNTEAFF
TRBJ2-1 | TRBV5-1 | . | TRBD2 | TGCGCCAGCAGCTTGGCCGTGGTAGCGGGAAATTACGATGAGCAGTTCTTC | CASSLAVVAGNYDEQFF
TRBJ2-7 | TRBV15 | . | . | TGTGCCACCAGCAGAGGGGAACTACCCTACGAGCAGTACTTC | CATSRGELPYEQYF
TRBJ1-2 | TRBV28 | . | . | TGTGCCAGCAGTCCGGGGGGAGAGGGCTATGGCTACACCTTC | CASSPGGEGYGYTF
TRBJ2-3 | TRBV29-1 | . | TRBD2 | TGCAGCGTTACAGGACTAGCGCTCTTGGGGGATACGCAGTATTTT | CSVTGLALLGDTQYF
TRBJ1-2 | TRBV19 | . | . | TGTGCCAGTAGTATAGTAAGGCCTCCTCCCAACTATGGCTACACCTTC | CASSIVRPPPNYGYTF
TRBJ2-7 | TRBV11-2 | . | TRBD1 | TGTGCCAGCAGCTTAGATTTCGGACAGGGGGCAGTCGAGCAGTACTTC | CASSLDFGQGAVEQYF
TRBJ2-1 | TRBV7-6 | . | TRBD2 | TGTGCCAGCAGCCCCTCCGGGAGGCTTAATGAGCAGTTCTTC | CASSPSGRLNEQFF
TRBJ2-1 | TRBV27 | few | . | TGTGCCAGCAGTATCTCGATACAGGTCAATGAGCAGTTCTTC | CASSISIQVNEQFF
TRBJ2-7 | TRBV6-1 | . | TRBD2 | TGTGCCAGCAGTGAAGGGGCGGGAGGGAAATACGAGCAGTACTTC | CASSEGAGGKYEQYF
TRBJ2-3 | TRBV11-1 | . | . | TGTGCCAGCAGCACTCCGCCCGACTACCCCACAGATACGCAGTATTTT | CASSTPPDYPTDTQYF
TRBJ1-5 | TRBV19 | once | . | TGTGCCAGTAGTATAGGGACGGTCAATCAGCCCCAGCATTTT | CASSIGTVNQPQHF
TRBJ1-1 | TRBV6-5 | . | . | TGTGCCAGCAGTTACTCGGGGGAGAACACTGAAGCTTTCTTT | CASSYSGENTEAFF
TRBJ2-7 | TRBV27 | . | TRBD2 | TGTGCCAGCAGTTTCCGGACTAGCGGGCAGGGAAGGAGTATCTACGAGCAGTACTTC | CASSFRTSGQGRSIYEQYF
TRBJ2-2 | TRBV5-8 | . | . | TGTGCCAGCAGCCACTTACCGGGGGGCCGGACCGGGGAGCTGTTTTTT | CASSHLPGGRTGELFF
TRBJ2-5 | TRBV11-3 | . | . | TGTGCCAGCAGCTTAGGGGGGACGGAACAAGAGACCCAGTACTTC | CASSLGGTEQETQYF
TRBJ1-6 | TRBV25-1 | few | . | TGTGCCAGCAGTGATCTGGGGCACCTAAATTCACCCCTCCACTTT | CASSDLGHLNSPLHF
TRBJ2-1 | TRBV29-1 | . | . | TGCAGCGTTGAAGGGGGTACCCGGCCAGGGAATGAGCAGTTCTTC | CSVEGGTRPGNEQFF
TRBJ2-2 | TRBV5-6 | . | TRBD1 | TGTGCCAGCAGCTTGGAAGGACAGGAGAACACCGGGGAGCTGTTTTTT | CASSLEGQENTGELFF
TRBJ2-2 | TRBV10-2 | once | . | TGCGCCAGCAGTGTATACACCGGGGAGCTGTTTTTT | CASSVYTGELFF
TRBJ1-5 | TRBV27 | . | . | TGTGCCAGCAGTTTAGCCTTTCGCAATCAGCCCCAGCATTTT | CASSLAFRNQPQHF
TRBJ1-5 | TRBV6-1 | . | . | TGTGCCAGCAGTGAAGCAGAAGGACAAGGCAATCAGCCCCAGCATTTT | CASSEAEGQGNQPQHF